The next 20 T cell receptor beta chains were all read from a single sample in a study of T-cell memory formation after mild COVID-19. TCRdb ran MiXCR on the 5' RACE reads and lists one entry per CDR3 protein. The sample lists around 450,000 distinct CDR3 sequences, 20% occurring once. Sequenced: PBMCs or a T cell subset sorted from them (not recorded which). These receptors came from an adult woman who had mild COVID-19 (a few samples of this study predate the infection). Cell type and time point are not known.

Only a few counts were recorded for this clonotype. This chain joins TRBV30 and TRBJ1-1; a weak D match, TRBD1 (5 bases). The V gene's germline CDR1 is GTSNPN and CDR2 SVGIG (reference sequence). The CDR3 totals 13 residues. Trimming pared 0 bases from V and 5 bases from J, leaving 10 bases between. Here the CDR3 DNA reads TGTGCCTGGAGTGTTGGTGGGGGGACTGAAGCTTTCTTT. Protein product: CAWSVGGGTEAFF.

The V and J genes are TRBV18 and TRBJ1-4; D gene ambiguous. The CDR3 is made up of 15 amino acids. Between the trimmed V and J ends, which lost 0 bases and 5 bases, there was a span of 10 bases. Germline V gene lookup returns CDR1 KGHSH and CDR2 LQKENI. DNA for the CDR3: TGTGCCAGCTCACCACCGAACCTACCAAATGAAAAACTGTTTTTT. Translating it yields CASSPPNLPNEKLFF. The variable domain in full, completed from reference TRBV18 and TRBJ1-4, reads NAGVMQNPRHLVRRRGQEARLRCSPMKGHSHVYWYRQLPEEGLKFMVYLQKENIIDESGMPKERFSAEFPKEGPSILRIQQVVRGDSAAYFCASSPPNLPNEKLFFGSGTQLSVL.

The chain uses TRBV2 and TRBJ1-5; no definite D call. In germline, CDR1 is SNHLY, CDR2 FYNNEI. The CDR3 consists of 14 residues. Trimming cost V 3 bases and J 4 bases, with 10 bases left between them. CDR3 in amino acids: CASSDTARNQPQHF. The CDR3, as DNA: TGTGCCAGCAGTGATACAGCCAGAAATCAGCCCCAGCATTTT.

The table lists this clonotype with many counts. The rearrangement links TRBV4-1 to TRBJ1-1, with a possible D match to TRBD1 (5 bases). CDR3 size: 15 residues. Per germline, CDR1 MGHRA and CDR2 YSYEKL. Trimming cost V 0 bases and J 4 bases, with 12 bases left between them. The CDR3: CASSQDRGGATEAFF. CDR3 DNA: TGCGCCAGCAGCCAAGATCGGGGCGGGGCCACTGAAGCTTTCTTT.

The CDR3 is CASSLRQGWNTEAFF. The CDR3 DNA follows: TGTGCCAGCAGTTTAAGACAGGGGTGGAACACTGAAGCTTTCTTT. This sequence joins TRBV12-3 or TRBV12-4 and TRBJ1-1, with TRBD1 identical over 8 bases. V dropped 2 bases and J dropped 1; count of bases not matched to a gene: 3. This CDR3 has 15 amino acids.

This clonotype was seen only a few times. The J gene is TRBJ2-5, the V gene TRBV7-2, with no clear D. Germline loops: CDR1 SGHTA, CDR2 FQGNSA. The V end was cut by 1 base, the J end by 5 bases, with 11 bases between. This CDR3 spans 14 amino acids. CDR3 in DNA: TGTGCCAGCAGCTTAGGACATCCGAGCGAGACCCAGTACTTC. Translating it yields CASSLGHPSETQYF.

This clonotype was recorded a few times. The chain combines TRBV7-3 with TRBJ2-1, with 11 bases matching TRBD2. V was clipped by 5 bases and J by 0 bases; unmatched bases: 15. Germline assignment: CDR1 SGHTA and CDR2 FQGTGA. This CDR3 comprises 20 residues. This chain's CDR3 is CASSPGTSGDSRSSYNEQFF. The CDR3 DNA reads as TGTGCCAGCAGCCCCGGGACTAGCGGCGATTCAAGAAGCTCCTACAATGAGCAGTTCTTC.

The chain has TRBV5-6 and TRBJ1-5; D not resolved. The CDR3 has 14 residues. V lost 2 bases to trimming and J lost 4 bases, with 10 bases between them. Germline lookup yields CDR1 SGHDT and CDR2 YYEEEE. The CDR3 here is CASSFFGRNQPQHF. The CDR3 region has the DNA TGTGCCAGCAGCTTTTTCGGGCGAAATCAGCCCCAGCATTTT.

V and J are TRBV12-3 or TRBV12-4 and TRBJ1-1; the match to TRBD1 covers 8 bases. The trim removed 11 bases at V and 4 bases at J, leaving 6 bases unmatched. The CDR3 runs to 12 residues. CDR3 region: CACRGQGTEAFF. The CDR3 region has the DNA TGTGCCTGCCGCGGACAGGGCACTGAAGCTTTCTTT.

There are many counts of this clonotype. This chain links TRBV12-3 or TRBV12-4 with TRBJ2-2; the D is unclear. V lost 7 bases to trimming and J lost 4 bases, with 7 bases between them. This CDR3 contains 12 residues. CDR3 sequence: CASKGVTGELFF. CDR3 nucleotides: TGTGCCAGCAAAGGAGTCACCGGGGAGCTGTTTTTT.

The V and J genes are TRBV7-9 and TRBJ1-1, with TRBD1 as a possible D gene (5 bases). With 3 bases removed from V and 5 bases from J, the gap between germline ends came to 16 bases. The CDR3 loop spans 15 amino acids. Germline CDR1 and CDR2: SEHNR and FQNEAQ (reference sequence). CDR3 residues: CASSFYPQGGTEAFF. The CDR3, as DNA: TGTGCCAGCAGCTTTTACCCCCAGGGTGGGACTGAAGCTTTCTTT.

This clonotype was recorded many times. This rearrangement joins TRBV5-1 to TRBJ2-7; 7 bases map to TRBD2. Germline trimming cut 5 bases from V and 7 bases from J; bases unmatched to any gene: 9. Germline CDR1 SGHRS, CDR2 YFSETQ. The CDR3 totals 13 residues. CDR3 protein: CASSSSGSGEQYF. DNA for the CDR3: TGCGCCAGCAGTTCTAGCGGCTCGGGGGAGCAGTACTTC.

This rearrangement joins TRBV15 to TRBJ2-7, with TRBD1 as a possible D gene (5 bases). The CDR3 is 14 residues long. Deletions cut 1 base from V and 1 base from J, with 8 bases between. The V gene's germline CDR1 is LNHNV and CDR2 YYDKDF (reference sequence). The CDR3 DNA is TGTGCCACCAGCAGAGGCAGGGAATCCTACGAGCAGTACTTC. This gives the protein CATSRGRESYEQYF.

This clonotype has more than one count but fewer than ten. The V call is TRBV7-9, the J call TRBJ2-1; TRBD1 matches at 9 bases. Germline lookup yields CDR1 SEHNR and CDR2 FQNEAQ (reference sequence). V lost 4 bases, J lost 7 bases, and 8 bases stayed unmatched. The CDR3 extends over 15 amino acids. The CDR3 DNA reads TGTGCCAGCAGCTCCGGGGACAGGGCATATAATGAGCAGTTCTTC. Protein product: CASSSGDRAYNEQFF.

This chain uses TRBV7-2 with TRBJ2-1; no clear D gene. The V gene's germline CDR1 is SGHTA and CDR2 FQGNSA. The CDR3 contains 12 residues. V lost 4 bases to trimming and J lost 7 bases, with 8 bases between them. In DNA form, the CDR3 reads TGTGCCAGCAGCTCTCCGTTGAATGAGCAGTTCTTC. It codes for CASSSPLNEQFF. Based on the CDR3 plus reference TRBV7-2 and TRBJ2-1, the full variable domain is GAGVSQSPSNKVTEKGKDVELRCDPISGHTALYWYRQSLGQGLEFLIYFQGNSAPDKSGLPSDRFSAERTGGSVSTLTIQRTQQEDSAVYLCASSSPLNEQFFGPGTRLTVL.

J is TRBJ2-5 and V is TRBV6-1; D perhaps matches TRBD1 (5 bases). Trimming removed 0 bases at V and 10 bases at J, with 9 bases between. Germline CDR1 and CDR2: MNHNS and SASEGT. CDR3 size: 12 residues. The CDR3 bases are TGTGCCAGCAGTGAAGCTCCTAGGGGCCAGTACTTC. It translates to CASSEAPRGQYF.

This clonotype turned up a few times. The rearrangement joins TRBV29-1 to TRBJ2-2; no definite D call. From germline, CDR1 is SQVTM and CDR2 ANQGSEA. The CDR3 covers 14 residues. V was cut by 5 bases and J by 0 bases, with 10 bases left in between. The CDR3 DNA follows: TGCAGCGTTAGCCCGTCCTCGAACACCGGGGAGCTGTTTTTT. Translation: CSVSPSSNTGELFF.

The J gene is TRBJ1-2, the V gene TRBV29-1; 7 positions agree with TRBD1. Trimming at V came to 7 bases and at J to 8 bases, leaving 10 bases not matched to a gene. This CDR3 is 12 amino acids long. Germline CDR1 SQVTM, CDR2 ANQGSEA. CDR3 sequence reads: CSADRRGGGYTF. Here the CDR3 DNA reads TGCAGCGCGGACAGGCGGGGTGGAGGCTACACCTTC.

The chain uses TRBV7-8 and TRBJ2-1; 11 bases map to TRBD2. This CDR3 is 17 amino acids long. Germline V lookup: CDR1 SGHVS, CDR2 FQNEAQ. J was trimmed by 4 bases and V by 1 base; bases with no gene match: 6. DNA of the CDR3: TGTGCCAGCAGCTTAGTGACTAGCGGGATTGCATACAATGAGCAGTTCTTC. The encoded protein is CASSLVTSGIAYNEQFF.

The chain joins TRBV6-5 to TRBJ1-2, with TRBD1 matching 10 bases. The J segment lost 3 bases and the V segment lost 5 bases, leaving 15 bases of the junction unmatched. The germline V gene encodes CDR1 MNHEY and CDR2 SVGAGI. This CDR3 contains 18 residues. In DNA, the CDR3 is TGTGCCAGCAGTCCTCGGGACAGGGGAATCGACGCCCACTATGGCTACACCTTC. Translation gives CASSPRDRGIDAHYGYTF.